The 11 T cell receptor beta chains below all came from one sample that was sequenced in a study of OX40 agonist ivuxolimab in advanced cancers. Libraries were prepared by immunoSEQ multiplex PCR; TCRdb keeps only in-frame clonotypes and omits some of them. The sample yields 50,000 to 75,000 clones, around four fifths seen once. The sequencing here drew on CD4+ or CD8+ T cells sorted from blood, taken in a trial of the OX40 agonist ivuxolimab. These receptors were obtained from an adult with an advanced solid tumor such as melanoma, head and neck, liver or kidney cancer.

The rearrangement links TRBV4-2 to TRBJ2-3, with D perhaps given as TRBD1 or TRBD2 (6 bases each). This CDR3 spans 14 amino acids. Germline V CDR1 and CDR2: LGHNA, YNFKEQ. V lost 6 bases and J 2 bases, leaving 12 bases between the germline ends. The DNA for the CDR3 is TGTGCCAGCAGTGGGGGGCCCTTCACAGATACGCAGTATTTT. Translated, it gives CASSGGPFTDTQYF.

The CDR3 DNA follows: TGTGCCAGCAGCGCGGGACCGGGACAGAGTAATTCACCCCTCCACTTT. Its translation: CASSAGPGQSNSPLHF. V usage is TRBV9 and J usage is TRBJ1-6, with 7 bases matching TRBD1. J gave up 6 bases and V 3 bases, and 9 bases lay outside the gene matches. This CDR3 spans 16 amino acids. Germline CDR1 SGDLS, CDR2 YYNGEE.

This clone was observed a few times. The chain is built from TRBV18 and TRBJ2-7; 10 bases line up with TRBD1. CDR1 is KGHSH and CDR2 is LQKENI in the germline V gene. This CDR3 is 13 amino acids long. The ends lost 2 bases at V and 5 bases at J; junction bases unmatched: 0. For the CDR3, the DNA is TGTGCCAGCTCACCAGGGACAGGGGACGAGCAGTACTTC. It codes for CASSPGTGDEQYF.

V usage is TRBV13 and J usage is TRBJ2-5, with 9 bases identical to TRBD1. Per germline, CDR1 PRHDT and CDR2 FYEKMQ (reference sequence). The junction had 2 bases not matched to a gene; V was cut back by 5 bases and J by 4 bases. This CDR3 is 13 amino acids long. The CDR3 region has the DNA TGTGCCAGCAGCAGGGGACAGGGAGAGACCCAGTACTTC. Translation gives CASSRGQGETQYF.

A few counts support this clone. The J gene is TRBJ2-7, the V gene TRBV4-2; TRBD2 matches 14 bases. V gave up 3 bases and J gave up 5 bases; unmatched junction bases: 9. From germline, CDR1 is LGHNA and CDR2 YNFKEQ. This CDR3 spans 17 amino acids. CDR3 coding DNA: TGTGCCAGCAGCCAGGGGACTAGCGGGAGTAGGTCCCACGAGCAGTACTTC. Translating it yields CASSQGTSGSRSHEQYF.

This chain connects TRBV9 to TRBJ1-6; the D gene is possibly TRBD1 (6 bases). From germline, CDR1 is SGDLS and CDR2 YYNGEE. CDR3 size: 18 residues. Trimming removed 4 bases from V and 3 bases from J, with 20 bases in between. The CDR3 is CASSLTSGATSYNSPLHF. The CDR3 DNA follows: TGTGCCAGCAGCCTCACTTCGGGGGCAACCAGCTATAATTCACCCCTCCACTTT.

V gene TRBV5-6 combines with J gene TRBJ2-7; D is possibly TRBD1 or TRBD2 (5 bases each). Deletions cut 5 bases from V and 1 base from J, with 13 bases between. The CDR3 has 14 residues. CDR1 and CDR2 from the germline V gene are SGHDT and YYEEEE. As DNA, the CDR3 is TGTGCCAGCAGTCGGGACCGAGCATCCTACGAGCAGTACTTC. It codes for CASSRDRASYEQYF.

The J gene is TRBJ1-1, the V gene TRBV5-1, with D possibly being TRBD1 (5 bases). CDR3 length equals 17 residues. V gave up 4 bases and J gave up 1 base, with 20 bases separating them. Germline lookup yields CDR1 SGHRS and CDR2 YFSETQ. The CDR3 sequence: CASSPWGGIGKNTEAFF. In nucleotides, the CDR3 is TGCGCCAGCAGCCCCTGGGGGGGGATCGGAAAGAACACTGAAGCTTTCTTT.

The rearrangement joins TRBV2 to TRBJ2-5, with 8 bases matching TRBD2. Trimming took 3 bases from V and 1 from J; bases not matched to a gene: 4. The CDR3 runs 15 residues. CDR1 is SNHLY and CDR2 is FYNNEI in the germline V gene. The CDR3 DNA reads TGTGCCAGCAGTGATCGCGGGGGGCTCCAAGAGACCCAGTACTTC. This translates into CASSDRGGLQETQYF.

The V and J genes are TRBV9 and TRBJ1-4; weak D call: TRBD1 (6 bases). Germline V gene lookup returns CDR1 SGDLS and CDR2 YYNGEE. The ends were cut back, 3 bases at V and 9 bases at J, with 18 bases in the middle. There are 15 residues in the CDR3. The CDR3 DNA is TGTGCCAGCAGCGAGTGGGGGAGGGGGGACCAAAAACTGTTTTTT. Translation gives CASSEWGRGDQKLFF.

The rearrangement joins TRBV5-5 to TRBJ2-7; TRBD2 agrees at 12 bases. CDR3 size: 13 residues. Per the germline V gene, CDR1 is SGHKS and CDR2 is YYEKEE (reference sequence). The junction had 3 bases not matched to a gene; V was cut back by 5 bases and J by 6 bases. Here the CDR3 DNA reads TGTGCCAGCAGGACTAGCGGGAGTGGCGAGCAGTACTTC. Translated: CASRTSGSGEQYF. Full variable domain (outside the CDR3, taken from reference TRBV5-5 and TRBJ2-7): DAGVTQSPTHLIKTRGQQVTLRCSPISGHKSVSWYQQVLGQGPQFIFQYYEKEERGRGNFPDRFSARQFPNYSSELNVNALLLGDSALYLCASRTSGSGEQYFGPGTRLTVT.